A selection of T cell receptor beta chains follows, all from one sample in a study of response to subunit inactivated influenza vaccine. TCRdb used MiXCR to reprocess the RT-PCR reads, holding one entry per CDR3 protein. This table has about 500,000 distinct CDR3 sequences, more than 15% appearing once. The sequenced sample was CD4+ T cells sorted from PBMCs, obtained less than 30 months after vaccination. Receptors were obtained from a man between 50 and 70 years old who received an inactivated influenza vaccine. The CDR3 runs from the conserved cysteine through the conserved F or W.

CDR3aa	v_gene	j_gene
CASSPGALAGNTGELFF	TRBV5-1	TRBJ2-2
CASRQGLSSPLHF	TRBV6-2/TRBV6-3	TRBJ1-6
CAISESLLGGDTQYF	TRBV10-3	TRBJ2-3
CASSRPTTGNGYTF	TRBV7-2	TRBJ1-2
CASSGLSTGGRRVAFF	TRBV2	TRBJ1-1
CASSHSRDYSYNEQFF	TRBV14	TRBJ2-1
CSVFGADGYTF	TRBV29-1	TRBJ1-2
CASSSVVNQPQHF	TRBV12-3/TRBV12-4	TRBJ1-5
CASSTEQGPKGDTQYF	TRBV5-1	TRBJ2-3
CSARTRAPNEKLFF	TRBV20-1	TRBJ1-4
CASSAFKNTGELFF	TRBV7-2	TRBJ2-2
CAILAGRGSTDTQYF	TRBV10-3	TRBJ2-3
CSVTEYNEQFF	TRBV29-1	TRBJ2-1
CASGTDRGRNTLHF	TRBV12-3/TRBV12-4	TRBJ1-6
CASSVELAGTTGELFF	TRBV9	TRBJ2-2
CASSAGQGLNQPQHF	TRBV5-1	TRBJ1-5
CSARDTGTGGYEQYF	TRBV20-1	TRBJ2-7
CSVEPSGRAGEQFF	TRBV29-1	TRBJ2-1
CASSPAPTGGNSPLHF	TRBV7-2	TRBJ1-6
CASSLARTGIDTIYF	TRBV5-1	TRBJ1-3
CASSPTGRSNQPQHF	TRBV6-1	TRBJ1-5
CASSANWGNTGELFF	TRBV7-3	TRBJ2-2
CASSLAVGDSYEQYF	TRBV5-1	TRBJ2-7
CASSQGLAGERTDTQYF	TRBV6-2/TRBV6-3	TRBJ2-3
CATSDASAGIGRNEKLFF	TRBV24-1	TRBJ1-4
CASSSGQGYQPQHF	TRBV6-2/TRBV6-3	TRBJ1-5
CASSLGDRGNQPQHF	TRBV7-8	TRBJ1-5
CATSDLTDNEQFF	TRBV24-1	TRBJ2-1
CASSYRDQGNTGELFF	TRBV5-6	TRBJ2-2
CASSQGGTAGYNSPLHF	TRBV4-1	TRBJ1-6
CASSPRPGNEVETQYF	TRBV5-6	TRBJ2-5
CASSQVPGGNTEAFF	TRBV4-3	TRBJ1-1
CASRTASTDTQYF	TRBV7-8	TRBJ2-3
CASSRQGTYNSPLHF	TRBV6-1	TRBJ1-6
CSGTSGIRETQYF	TRBV29-1	TRBJ2-5
CSARQGSSGANVLTF	TRBV20-1	TRBJ2-6
CASSPRGHKGNIQYF	TRBV18	TRBJ2-4
CSAPVDGYTF	TRBV20-1	TRBJ1-2
CASSLGKNIQYF	TRBV12-3/TRBV12-4	TRBJ2-4
CASSANGQYQETQYF	TRBV9	TRBJ2-5
CATSEAGTAKRQLTQYF	TRBV24-1	TRBJ2-5
CASSQEREGTQYF	TRBV4-3	TRBJ2-3
CASSLGRRGNEQFF	TRBV5-1	TRBJ2-1
CASRMTSRYEQYF	TRBV12-3/TRBV12-4	TRBJ2-7
CSARAGTGGLEQYF	TRBV20-1	TRBJ2-7
CASSLGRREPQHF	TRBV7-8	TRBJ1-5
CASSYGQGAGSFGYTF	TRBV5-5	TRBJ1-2
CASSDVGRDNSPLHF	TRBV25-1	TRBJ1-6
CSVGEGLYQPQHF	TRBV29-1	TRBJ1-5
CASSSVGRGDTQYF	TRBV28	TRBJ2-3
CASSLISGRANEQFF	TRBV28	TRBJ2-1
CASSQRPLAGEEQETQYF	TRBV4-1	TRBJ2-5